This T cell receptor beta chain was sequenced during a study of T cell responses to AZD1222 COVID-19 vaccine. About the research overall: Recipients boosted at about 4 weeks or about 12 weeks are pooled.

In regard to this clone: Its cognate antigen is unknown.

Sequenced by immunoSEQ multiplex PCR; TCRdb stores in-frame clones only, minus some. The data contain about 99,000 clones, over 85% of them singletons. Findings and caveats of the study: Spike as a whole was targeted by vaccine-associated CD4 TCRs, dominant at 160-218 and 743-854. Two AZD1222 doses significantly raised spike-specific TCR breadth and depth over controls.

The germline V gene has CDR1 LGHNA and CDR2 YNFKEQ. The CDR3 consists of 14 residues. V lost 3 bases to trimming and J lost 0 bases, with 3 bases between them. The gene calls are TRBV4-2 and TRBJ2-6; D ambiguous. Sequenced here: peripheral blood, sampled on day 0 of AZD1222 vaccination. This TCR was sampled from an adult in good health. DNA of the CDR3: TGTGCCAGCAGCCATGGCTCTGGGGCCAACGTCCTGACTTTC. Translation: CASSHGSGANVLTF.